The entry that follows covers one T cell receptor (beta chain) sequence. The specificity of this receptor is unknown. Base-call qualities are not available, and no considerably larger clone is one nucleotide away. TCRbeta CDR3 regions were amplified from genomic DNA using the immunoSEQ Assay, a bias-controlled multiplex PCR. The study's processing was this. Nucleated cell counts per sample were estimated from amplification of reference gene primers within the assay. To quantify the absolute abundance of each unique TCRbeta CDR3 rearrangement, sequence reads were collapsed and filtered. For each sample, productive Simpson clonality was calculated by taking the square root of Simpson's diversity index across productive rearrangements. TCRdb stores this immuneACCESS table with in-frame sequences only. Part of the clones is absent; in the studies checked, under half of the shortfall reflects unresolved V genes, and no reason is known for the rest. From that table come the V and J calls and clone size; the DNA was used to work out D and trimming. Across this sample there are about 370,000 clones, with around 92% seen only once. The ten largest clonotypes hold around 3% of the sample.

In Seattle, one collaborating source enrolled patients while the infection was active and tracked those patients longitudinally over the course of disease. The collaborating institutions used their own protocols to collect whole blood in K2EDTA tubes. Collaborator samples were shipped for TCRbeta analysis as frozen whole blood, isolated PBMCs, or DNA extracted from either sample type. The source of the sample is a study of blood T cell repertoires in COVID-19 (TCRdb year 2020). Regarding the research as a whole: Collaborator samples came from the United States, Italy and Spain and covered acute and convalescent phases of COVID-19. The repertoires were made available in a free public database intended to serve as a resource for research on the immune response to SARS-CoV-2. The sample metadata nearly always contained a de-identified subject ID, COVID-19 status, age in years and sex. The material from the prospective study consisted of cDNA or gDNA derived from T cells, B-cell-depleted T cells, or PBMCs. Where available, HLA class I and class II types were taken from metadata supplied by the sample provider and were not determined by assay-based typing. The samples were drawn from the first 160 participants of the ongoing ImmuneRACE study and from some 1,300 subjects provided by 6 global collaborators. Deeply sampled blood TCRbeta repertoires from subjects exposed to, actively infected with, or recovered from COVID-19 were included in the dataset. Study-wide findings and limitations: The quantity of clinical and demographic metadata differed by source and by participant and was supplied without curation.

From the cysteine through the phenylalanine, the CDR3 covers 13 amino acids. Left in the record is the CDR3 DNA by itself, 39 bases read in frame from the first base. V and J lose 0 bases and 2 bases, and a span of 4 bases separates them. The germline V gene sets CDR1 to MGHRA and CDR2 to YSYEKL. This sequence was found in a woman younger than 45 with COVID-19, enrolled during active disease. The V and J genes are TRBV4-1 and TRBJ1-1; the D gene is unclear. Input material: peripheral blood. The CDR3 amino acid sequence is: CASSQDLNTEAFF. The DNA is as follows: TGCGCCAGCAGCCAAGATCTCAACACTGAAGCTTTCTTT.